These 21 T cell receptor beta chains were all obtained from the same sample, sequenced in a study of blood T cell repertoires in COVID-19. TCRdb's copy holds only in-frame clones and misses some; the assay was immunoSEQ multiplex PCR. The sample gives about 80,000 clones, about 83% of which show up once; approximately 37% is in the top ten. Sequenced: peripheral blood. These receptor sequences come from a man older than 75 with active or convalescent COVID-19.

Details on this clone: This may come from a read error, since a much larger clone is one base off. This sequence joins TRBV11-2 and TRBJ2-5; 9 bases agree with TRBD1. Germline trimming cut 5 bases from V and 3 bases from J; bases unmatched to any gene: 1. The germline CDR1 and CDR2 sequences are SGHAT and FQNNGV. This CDR3 contains 13 residues. In nucleotides, the CDR3 is TGTGCCAGCAGCCGGGACAGGGAAGAGACCCAGTACTTC. It encodes CASSRDREETQYF.

The chain combines TRBV18 with TRBJ1-3; tentatively, D is TRBD1 (5 bases). V was trimmed by 0 bases and J by 3 bases, leaving 9 bases between them. Germline CDR1 reads KGHSH; CDR2 reads LQKENI. This CDR3 region has 15 residues. DNA for the CDR3: TGTGCCAGCTCACCACCTACCGGGGGTGGAAACACCATATATTTT. Translating gives CASSPPTGGGNTIYF.

In this sample, this clone turned up once. This chain connects TRBV19 to TRBJ1-5; no clear D gene. V lost 2 bases to trimming and J lost 9 bases, with 11 bases between them. Germline V gene data show CDR1 as LNHDA and CDR2 as SQIVND (reference sequence). The CDR3 length is 13 residues. In nucleotides, the CDR3 is TGTGCCAGTAGTATAACGGTCGTTCGGCCCCAGCATTTT. It encodes CASSITVVRPQHF.

The J gene is TRBJ1-1, the V gene TRBV6-5; the match to TRBD1 covers 8 bases. The junction had 9 bases not matched to a gene; V was cut back by 8 bases and J by 7 bases. Germline V gene lookup returns CDR1 MNHEY and CDR2 SVGAGI. This CDR3 has 13 residues. The CDR3 sequence is CASGLQGAGEAFF. The CDR3 DNA reads TGTGCCAGCGGTCTCCAGGGGGCGGGTGAAGCTTTCTTT.

The chain links TRBV2 to TRBJ2-7; TRBD1 might be the D (5 bases). V was cut by 8 bases and J by 3 bases, with 14 bases left in between. CDR1 SNHLY and CDR2 FYNNEI come from the germline V gene. The CDR3 has 13 amino acids. CDR3 DNA: TGTGCCAGCGGGCGGACAACTCGCTACGAGCAGTACTTC. Translation gives CASGRTTRYEQYF.

This clone was seen just once. The chain joins TRBV6-4 to TRBJ1-3; a weak D match, TRBD1 (5 bases). This CDR3 region has 18 residues. Germline CDR1 MRHNA, CDR2 SNTAGT. V shed 0 bases and J shed 0 bases, with 15 bases lying between them. The CDR3 protein is CASSDSRTGDFSGNTIYF. CDR3 nucleotides: TGTGCCAGCAGTGACTCACGGACGGGGGATTTCTCTGGAAACACCATATATTTT.

The chain employs TRBV6-1 and TRBJ2-2; 8 bases align to TRBD2. V trimming: 3 bases; J trimming: 4 bases; junction bases outside the gene matches: 4. The V gene's germline CDR1 is MNHNS and CDR2 SASEGT. This CDR3 has 15 amino acids. The CDR3 DNA reads TGTGCCAGCAGTGATAGCGGGACCCCCACCGGGGAGCTGTTTTTT. It encodes CASSDSGTPTGELFF.

V usage is TRBV9 and J usage is TRBJ2-2; 12 bases align to TRBD1. The trim removed 3 bases at V and 6 bases at J, leaving 3 bases unmatched. CDR3 size: 15 residues. Looked up from germline, CDR1 is SGDLS and CDR2 is YYNGEE. CDR3 residues: CASSARDRGPGELFF. CDR3 nucleotide sequence: TGTGCCAGCAGCGCTAGGGACAGGGGGCCCGGGGAGCTGTTTTTT.

The chain couples TRBV29-1 to TRBJ1-2; 8 nucleotides align to TRBD1. Germline V gene lookup returns CDR1 SQVTM and CDR2 ANQGSEA. CDR3 size: 13 residues. V gave up 3 bases and J gave up 4 bases; unmatched junction bases: 4. The CDR3 protein is CSVDGQGVYGYTF. CDR3 DNA: TGCAGCGTTGACGGACAGGGAGTCTATGGCTACACCTTC.

This clone was picked up a small number of times. The chain combines TRBV29-1 with TRBJ1-1; no definite D call. The CDR3 consists of 13 residues. The V end was cut by 4 bases, the J end by 5 bases, with 14 bases between. CDR1 SQVTM and CDR2 ANQGSEA come from the germline V gene. The CDR3 reads CSVAPRLRTEAFF. For the CDR3, the DNA is TGCAGCGTTGCCCCGAGGCTGAGGACTGAAGCTTTCTTT.

V is TRBV6-5 and J is TRBJ1-4; no clear D gene. V was trimmed by 0 bases and J by 5 bases, leaving 7 bases between them. The CDR3 spans 14 residues. Looked up from germline, CDR1 is MNHEY and CDR2 is SVGAGI. The chain's CDR3 is CASSYSGGNEKLFF. CDR3 bases: TGTGCCAGCAGTTACTCAGGAGGGAATGAAAAACTGTTTTTT.

The V call is TRBV5-5, the J call TRBJ2-3, with 11 positions matching TRBD2. CDR1 SGHKS and CDR2 YYEKEE come from the germline V gene (reference sequence). The CDR3 consists of 14 residues. Trimming removed 4 bases from V and 3 bases from J; junction bases left unmatched: 1. The CDR3 coding sequence is TGTGCCAGCAGCCGGACTAGCGGGACAGATACGCAGTATTTT. Translating it yields CASSRTSGTDTQYF.

This chain links TRBV4-3 with TRBJ2-7, with a tentative D call TRBD1 (5 bases). The CDR3 is made up of 15 amino acids. Germline V gene data show CDR1 as LGHNA and CDR2 as YSLEER. Trimming removed 0 bases at V and 9 bases at J, with 18 bases between. The CDR3 spells CASSQDPQAPEGQYF. DNA for the CDR3: TGCGCCAGCAGCCAAGATCCACAGGCCCCCGAAGGGCAGTACTTC.

This chain joins TRBV18 and TRBJ1-6; a weak D match, TRBD1 (6 bases). The CDR3 has 16 amino acids. Germline V gives CDR1 KGHSH, CDR2 LQKENI. V lost 0 bases, J lost 7 bases, and 13 bases lay in between. The CDR3 DNA reads TGTGCCAGCTCACCACCTCTTTCAGGGGTCAATTCACCCCTCCACTTT. This codes for CASSPPLSGVNSPLHF.

As DNA, the CDR3 is TGTGCTAGTGGTGTACAGGGGCCTGGAAACACCATATATTTT. Encoded protein: CASGVQGPGNTIYF. V gene TRBV12-5 combines with J gene TRBJ1-3; 7 bases map to TRBD1. The CDR3 extends over 14 amino acids. Per the germline V gene, CDR1 is LGHNT and CDR2 is FRNRAP. V dropped 5 bases and J dropped 2; count of bases not matched to a gene: 3.

V and J are TRBV20-1 and TRBJ1-6; D ambiguous. Germline values: CDR1 DFQATT, CDR2 SNEGSKA (reference sequence). The V end lost 3 bases, the J end lost 5 bases, and 8 bases lay between the germline ends. The CDR3 totals 13 residues. The CDR3 nucleotides are TGCAGTGCTAGTATGGGAGATAATTCACCCCTCCACTTT. This codes for CSASMGDNSPLHF.

The CDR3 DNA reads TGTGCCAGCAGCCAATACAGGGGGTACGAGCAGTACTTC. Protein: CASSQYRGYEQYF. The chain links TRBV28 to TRBJ2-7; 8 bases are shared with TRBD1. V dropped 6 bases and J dropped 4; count of bases not matched to a gene: 5. CDR1 and CDR2 (germline): MDHEN, SYDVKM. The CDR3 covers 13 residues.

In this sample, this clone turned up a few times. This chain uses TRBV7-2 with TRBJ2-3; the match to TRBD2 covers 8 bases. The CDR3 has 19 residues. V lost 0 bases and J lost 3; bases outside the gene matches: 14. Germline V gene lookup returns CDR1 SGHTA and CDR2 FQGNSA. For the CDR3, the DNA is TGTGCCAGCAGCTTAGCCGTAGGGGTCGCGGGAGGAAGGACAGATACGCAGTATTTT. This gives the protein CASSLAVGVAGGRTDTQYF.

The J gene is TRBJ2-7, the V gene TRBV5-6; possibly TRBD1 for D (6 bases). Looked up from germline, CDR1 is SGHDT and CDR2 is YYEEEE. Between the trimmed V and J ends, which lost 0 bases and 2 bases, there was a span of 9 bases. The CDR3 contains 14 residues. In nucleotides, the CDR3 is TGTGCCAGCAGCTTGGCAGGACAGACCTACGAGCAGTACTTC. As protein: CASSLAGQTYEQYF.

The J gene is TRBJ1-1, the V gene TRBV5-1; 7 bases line up with TRBD1. Per germline, CDR1 SGHRS and CDR2 YFSETQ. This CDR3 comprises 14 residues. V was clipped by 3 bases and J by 5 bases; unmatched bases: 7. CDR3 in amino acids: CASSSRQGGTEAFF. The DNA of the CDR3 is TGCGCCAGCAGCTCCCGACAGGGTGGGACTGAAGCTTTCTTT. The full variable domain, with the rest looked up from reference TRBV5-1 and TRBJ1-1, is KAGVTQTPRYLIKTRGQQVTLSCSPISGHRSVSWYQQTPGQGLQFLFEYFSETQRNKGNFPGRFSGRQFSNSRSEMNVSTLELGDSALYLCASSSRQGGTEAFFGQGTRLTVV.

This chain links TRBV28 with TRBJ1-5; D gene unclear. Germline-derived CDR1 and CDR2 are MDHEN and SYDVKM. Trimming left V 7 bases short and J 2 bases short, with 15 bases between. The CDR3 consists of 15 residues. CDR3 coding DNA: TGTGCCAGCACCCCCCCCACTATGGGCAATCAGCCCCAGCATTTT. The encoded protein is CASTPPTMGNQPQHF.